This entry describes one T cell receptor beta chain. The sample is drawn from a study of blood T cell repertoires in COVID-19. Study at large: Italy, Spain and the United States were the sources of the convalescent and acute COVID-19 samples. Sample material is recorded as cDNA or gDNA derived from T cells, B-cell-depleted T cells, or PBMCs.

Per the study methods: Cell counts per sample came from amplifying reference gene primers. Method: immunoSEQ multiplex PCR; TCRdb's copy keeps in-frame clones and lacks some. The V and J calls and clone size are taken from that table; D and trimming were inferred from the DNA. The sample has about 140,000 clones, approximately 89% seen once. The receptor's source is a human donor in a cohort sampled during active COVID-19. The source material was peripheral blood.

CDR3 nucleotide sequence: TGTGCCAGCAGCCAAGTTCGGGAACTAAACACTGAAGCTTTCTTT. This gives the protein CASSQVRELNTEAFF. The chain links TRBV3-1 (or the pseudogene TRBV3-2) to TRBJ1-1; D is unclear. This CDR3 contains 15 residues. In germline, CDR1 is LGHDT, CDR2 YNNKEL (reference sequence). V lost 1 base to trimming and J lost 2 bases, with 11 bases between them.